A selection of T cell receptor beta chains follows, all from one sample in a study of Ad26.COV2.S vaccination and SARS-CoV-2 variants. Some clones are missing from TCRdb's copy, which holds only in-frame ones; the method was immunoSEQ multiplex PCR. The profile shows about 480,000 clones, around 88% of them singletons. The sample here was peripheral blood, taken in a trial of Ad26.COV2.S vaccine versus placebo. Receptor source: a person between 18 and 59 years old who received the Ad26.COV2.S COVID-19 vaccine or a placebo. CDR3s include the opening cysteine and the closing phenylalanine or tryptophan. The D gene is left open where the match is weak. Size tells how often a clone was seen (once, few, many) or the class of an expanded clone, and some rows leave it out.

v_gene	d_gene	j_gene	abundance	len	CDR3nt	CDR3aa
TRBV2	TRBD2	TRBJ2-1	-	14	TGTGCCAGCGGGGGGGGAAGCTCCTACAATGAGCAGTTCTTC	CASGGGSSYNEQFF
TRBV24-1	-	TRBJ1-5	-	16	TGTGCCACCAGTGATCCCAAAGACGGACCCCTACCGCCCCAGCATTTT	CATSDPKDGPLPPQHF
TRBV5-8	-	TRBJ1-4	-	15	TGTGCCAGCAGACCCTACCGACGGGATAATGAAAAACTGTTTTTT	CASRPYRRDNEKLFF
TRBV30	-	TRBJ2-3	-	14	TGTGCCTGGAGTTTTGGGGTTAGCACAGATACGCAGTATTTT	CAWSFGVSTDTQYF
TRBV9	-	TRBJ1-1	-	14	TGTGCCAGCAGCCCAACTCCTATTTGGACTGAAGCTTTCTTT	CASSPTPIWTEAFF
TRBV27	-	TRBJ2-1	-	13	TGTGCCAGCGGCTCAGGAGCCTACAATGAGCAGTTCTTC	CASGSGAYNEQFF
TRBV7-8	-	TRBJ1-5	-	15	TGTGCCAGCAGCGATAGGCAGGGAAGGAATCAGCCCCAGCATTTT	CASSDRQGRNQPQHF
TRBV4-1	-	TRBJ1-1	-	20	TGCGCCAGCAGCCCCTCCGACCGCCCTCTTAGACCCGACAAGGACACTGAAGCTTTCTTT	CASSPSDRPLRPDKDTEAFF
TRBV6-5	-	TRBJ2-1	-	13	TGTGCCAGCACTCTCGGACTGACAGGAGAGCAGTTCTTC	CASTLGLTGEQFF
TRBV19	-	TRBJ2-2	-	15	TGTGCCAGTAGTACGAAACTTTCGAACACCGGGGAGCTGTTTTTT	CASSTKLSNTGELFF
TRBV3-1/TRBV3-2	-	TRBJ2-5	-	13	TGTGCCAGCACCAGGACCAATAGAGAGACCCAGTACTTC	CASTRTNRETQYF
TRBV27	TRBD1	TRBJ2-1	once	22	TGTGCCAGCAGTACCCGATTCCGGGACAGGGGCCGATTGTGGACCCCCTACAATGAGCAGTTCTTC	CASSTRFRDRGRLWTPYNEQFF
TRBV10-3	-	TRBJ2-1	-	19	TGTGCCATCAGGGGCGGGACAGTACTAAGGAAAGGTTCCTACAATGAGCAGTTCTTC	CAIRGGTVLRKGSYNEQFF
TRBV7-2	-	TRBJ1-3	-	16	TGTGCCAGCAGCCCCACCCCGCGGCCCGCTGTAAACACCATATATTTT	CASSPTPRPAVNTIYF
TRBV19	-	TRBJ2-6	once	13	TGTGCCAGTTCCGGCTCTCCCGCTGACGTCCTGACTTTC	CASSGSPADVLTF
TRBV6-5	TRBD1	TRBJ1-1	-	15	TGTGCCAGCAGTTCAAGGGGGCAAGGTATTACTGAAGCTTTCTTT	CASSSRGQGITEAFF
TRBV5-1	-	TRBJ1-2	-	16	TGCGCCAGCAGCTTGTCGGGGCCTATCCTTGGTGGTGGCTACACCTTC	CASSLSGPILGGGYTF
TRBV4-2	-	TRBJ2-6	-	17	TGTGCCAGCAGCCAAGGTGCCGCGACCTCTGGGGCCAACGTCCTGACTTTC	CASSQGAATSGANVLTF
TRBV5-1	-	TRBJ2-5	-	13	TGCGCCAGCAGCCGAACGGACCAAGAGACCCAGTACTTC	CASSRTDQETQYF
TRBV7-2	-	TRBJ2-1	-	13	TGTGCCAGCCTTTCCAACGCGGGGAGGAAGCAGTTCTTC	CASLSNAGRKQFF
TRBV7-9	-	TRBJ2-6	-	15	TGTGCCAGCAGCGAAGGGCCTTCTGGGGCCAACGTCCTGACTTTC	CASSEGPSGANVLTF
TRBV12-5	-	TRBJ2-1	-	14	TGTGCTAGTGGTCCTGGGGCGCCTTACAATGAGCAGTTCTTC	CASGPGAPYNEQFF
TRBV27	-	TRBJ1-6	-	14	TGTGCCAGCAGTACTAGCGGGGAGGATTCACCCCTCCACTTT	CASSTSGEDSPLHF
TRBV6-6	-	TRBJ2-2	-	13	TGTGCCAGCAGTTACACAAGGACCGGGGAGCTGTTTTTT	CASSYTRTGELFF
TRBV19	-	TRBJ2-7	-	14	TGTGCCAGTCTCCAACGGGACTTCCCCTACGAGCAGTACTTC	CASLQRDFPYEQYF